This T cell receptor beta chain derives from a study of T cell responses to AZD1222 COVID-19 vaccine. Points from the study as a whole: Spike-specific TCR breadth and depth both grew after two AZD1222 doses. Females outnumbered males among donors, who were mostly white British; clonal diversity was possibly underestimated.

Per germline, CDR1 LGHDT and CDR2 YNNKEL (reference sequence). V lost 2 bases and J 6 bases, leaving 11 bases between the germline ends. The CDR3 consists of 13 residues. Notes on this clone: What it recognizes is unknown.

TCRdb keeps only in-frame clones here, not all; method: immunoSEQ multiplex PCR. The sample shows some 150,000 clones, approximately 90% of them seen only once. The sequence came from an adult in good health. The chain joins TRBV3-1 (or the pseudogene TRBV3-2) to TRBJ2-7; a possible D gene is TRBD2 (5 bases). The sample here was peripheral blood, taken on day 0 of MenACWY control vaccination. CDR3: CASSQLGIVEQYF. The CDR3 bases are TGTGCCAGCAGCCAACTCGGGATAGTCGAGCAGTACTTC.